The 25 T cell receptor beta chains presented below share a single source sample, sequenced in a study of tissue T cells after allogeneic stem cell transplantation. The assay was immunoSEQ multiplex PCR, and TCRdb's table has in-frame clones only and misses some. Seen here are nearly 50,000 clones, roughly 73% observed once, and the top ten hold approximately 0.72%. The specimen was sorted cells pooled from one or two spleens. The receptors originated from a pool of C57BL/6 mice in good health.

Remarks on this clone: Genes and germline come from the mouse. The read gets to within 1 residue of the CDR3 end, and the germline J gene fills in the rest. In the same sample, other DNA sequences code for this CDR3. The J gene is TRBJ2-4, the V gene TRBV13-3, with D possibly being TRBD2 (5 bases). With 2 bases removed from V and 3 bases from J, the gap between germline ends came to 10 bases. Germline loops: CDR1 NNHDY, CDR2 SYVADS. This CDR3 is built from 14 residues. The CDR3 sequence is CASSELGGQNTLYF. Incomplete CDR3 DNA: TGTGCCAGCAGTGAGCTGGGAGGCCAAAACACCTTGTAC. Looking up the rest from reference TRBV13-3 and TRBJ2-4 gives the full variable domain: EAAVTQSPRSKVAVTGGKVTLSCHQTNNHDYMYWYRQDTGHGLRLIHYSYVADSTEKGDIPDGYKASRPSQENFSLILELASLSQTAVYFCASSELGGQNTLYFGAGTRLSVL.

Comments on this clone: Gene names and germline refer to mouse. The observed sequence ends 1 residue before the CDR3 terminus, with the missing tail filled in from the germline J gene. The chain couples TRBV3 to TRBJ2-4, with no clear D. Germline values: CDR1 SNHLY, CDR2 FYNGKV (reference sequence). Trimming took 2 bases from V and 3 from J, leaving 9 bases between them. The CDR3 contains 14 residues. CDR3 protein: CASSLLGGQNTLYF. The covered CDR3 bases are TGTGCCAGCAGCTTATTAGGTGGGCAAAACACCTTGTAC.

With respect to this clone: Mouse names are used for the genes. Read data end 1 residue before the CDR3 end; the end is taken from the germline J gene. The chain couples TRBV13-3 to TRBJ1-2; D is ambiguous. The germline V gene has CDR1 NNHDY and CDR2 SYVADS. V was clipped by 3 bases and J by 0 bases, with 6 bases between them. CDR3 size: 13 residues. CDR3 DNA, as far as it was read: TGTGCCAGCAGTGGGGCTTCAAACTCCGACTACACC. Its protein product is CASSGASNSDYT. The complete CDR3 reads CASSGASNSDYTF.

This clone was counted only a few times. Gene names refer to mouse genes. The CDR3 end is not reached by the read, which stops 1 residue before it; the germline J gene fills it in. The chain combines TRBV5 with TRBJ2-7, with 9 nucleotides matching TRBD2. This CDR3 has 14 residues. V lost 0 bases, J lost 3 bases, and 0 bases stayed unmatched. Germline CDR1 LGHNA, CDR2 YNLKQL (reference sequence). The CDR3 here is CASSQEGLGYEQYF. The part of the CDR3 DNA that was read is TGTGCCAGCAGCCAAGAGGGACTGGGCTATGAACAGTAC.

This clone came up a few times. Germline and genes here are mouse. The sequenced fragment ends 1 residue before the CDR3 boundary, so the rest is inferred from the germline J gene. The genes are TRBV13-3 and TRBJ2-7, with 10 bases that match TRBD2. The length of the CDR3 is 14 residues. Per germline, CDR1 NNHDY and CDR2 SYVADS. Trimming took 1 base from V and 3 from J; bases not matched to a gene: 1. Incomplete CDR3 DNA: TGTGCCAGCAGTGATAGGGACTGGGGCTATGAACAGTAC. As protein: CASSDRDWGYEQY. The whole CDR3 protein is CASSDRDWGYEQYF.

This clone was counted a few times. Any gene name here is a mouse gene name. The CDR3 extends 1 residue past the end of the read, so its final part is completed from the germline J gene. The genes are TRBV19 and TRBJ2-7; 12 bases agree with TRBD2. The CDR3 has 14 amino acids. Germline CDR1 FNHDT, CDR2 SITEND (reference sequence). Trimming cost V 4 bases and J 6 bases; bases outside gene matches: 5. This CDR3 is CASSADWGGFEQYF. The sequenced part of the CDR3 DNA is TGTGCCAGCAGTGCCGACTGGGGGGGCTTTGAACAGTAC.

This clone turned up a few times. Gene names follow the mouse nomenclature. The read ends 1 residue before the CDR3 terminus; that terminus is restored from the germline J gene. V usage is TRBV3 and J usage is TRBJ2-7; D is unclear. This CDR3 region has 14 residues. The germline V gene has CDR1 SNHLY and CDR2 FYNGKV (reference sequence). Trimming took off 2 bases at V and 3 bases at J, with 11 bases between the two ends. This CDR3 is CASSLTAKNYEQYF. The part of the CDR3 DNA that was read is TGTGCCAGCAGCTTAACCGCCAAAAACTATGAACAGTAC.

About this clone: The germline and genes are mouse ones. The sequenced part of the CDR3 DNA is TGTGCCAGCAGTCTGTACGGACAGGCTCCGCTT. Amino acid sequence: CASSLYGQAPL. The full CDR3 is CASSLYGQAPLF. The rearrangement links TRBV26 to TRBJ1-5; no clear D gene. Read coverage stops 1 residue before the CDR3 terminus; the germline J gene supplies the remainder. With 1 base removed from V and 7 bases from J, the gap between germline ends came to 5 bases. CDR1 is KGHPV and CDR2 is FQNQEV in the germline V gene (reference sequence). This CDR3 is 12 amino acids long.

In the case of this clone: All gene names here are mouse names. The sequence runs out 1 residue before the end of the CDR3; the remainder is reconstructed from the germline J gene. V gene TRBV3 combines with J gene TRBJ2-1; tentatively, D is TRBD1 (6 bases). CDR1 is SNHLY and CDR2 is FYNGKV in the germline V gene (reference sequence). CDR3 size: 14 residues. Trimming left V 5 bases short and J 7 bases short, with 15 bases between. CDR3 DNA (partial): TGTGCCAGCAGCCTGTACAGGGTAGGGGCTGAGCAGTTC. As protein: CASSLYRVGAEQF. The CDR3, in full, reads CASSLYRVGAEQFF.

This clone was observed a single time. Gene names refer to mouse genes. Coverage ceases 1 residue before the CDR3 finishes, and the germline J gene fills in the end. The chain couples TRBV31 to TRBJ2-4, with D unclear. Germline CDR1 and CDR2: GKSSPN and SITVG. The CDR3 runs 12 residues. V lost 0 bases, J lost 4 bases, and 5 bases lay in between. This chain's CDR3 is CAWSLDKNTLYF. The part of the CDR3 DNA that was read is TGTGCCTGGAGTCTAGACAAAAACACCTTGTAC.

This clone was counted only a few times. The listed genes are named as in mouse. The sequenced fragment ends 1 residue before the CDR3 boundary, so the rest is inferred from the germline J gene. V gene TRBV31 combines with J gene TRBJ1-1; no firm D call. The CDR3 length is 12 residues. V was cut by 0 bases and J by 5 bases, with 7 bases left in between. Looked up from germline, CDR1 is GKSSPN and CDR2 is SITVG. The CDR3 DNA, read in part, is TGTGCCTGGAGTCTAGTGGGGACAGAAGTCTTC. Translated, it gives CAWSLVGTEVF. The entire CDR3 reads CAWSLVGTEVFF.

With regard to this clone: Here the gene names and germline are mouse. The CDR3 loop reads CASGGRVYEQYF. The sequenced part of the CDR3 DNA is TGTGCCAGCGGTGGCAGGGTCTATGAACAGTAC. The chain carries TRBV13-2 and TRBJ2-7; D is perhaps TRBD1 (5 bases). The CDR3 extends 1 residue past the end of the read, so its final part is completed from the germline J gene. Germline V gene data show CDR1 as NNHNN and CDR2 as SYGAGS (reference sequence). The ends were cut back, 3 bases at V and 3 bases at J, with 7 bases in the middle. This CDR3 is 12 amino acids long.

Details on this clone: Mouse gene names apply. Read coverage stops 1 residue before the CDR3 terminus; the germline J gene supplies the remainder. This chain links TRBV12-1 with TRBJ2-4; 11 nucleotides agree with TRBD2. The junction had 3 bases not matched to a gene; V was cut back by 4 bases and J by 4 bases. Germline V gives CDR1 SGHSN, CDR2 HYEKVE. The CDR3 is 14 residues long. The chain's CDR3 is CASSAGLGENTLYF. Partial CDR3 DNA: TGTGCCAGCTCCGCGGGACTGGGGGAAAACACCTTGTAC.

Remarks on this clone: The germline and genes are mouse ones. Coverage ceases 1 residue before the CDR3 finishes, and the germline J gene fills in the end. V usage is TRBV13-3 and J usage is TRBJ2-3; TRBD1 might be the D (7 bases). Germline-derived CDR1 and CDR2 are NNHDY and SYVADS. With 7 bases removed from V and 0 bases from J, the gap between germline ends came to 12 bases. This CDR3 comprises 14 residues. The covered CDR3 bases are TGTGCCAGCTCACAGGGGACTAGTGCAGAAACGCTGTAT. It is translated as CASSQGTSAETLY. The entire CDR3 protein reads CASSQGTSAETLYF.

Notes on this clone: Gene and germline names: mouse. CDR3 bases read: TGTGCCAGCAGTTCCCGCAGGGGGTCCTATGAACAGTAC. Its translation: CASSSRRGSYEQY. In full, the CDR3 is CASSSRRGSYEQYF. This chain joins TRBV19 and TRBJ2-7; 7 bases are a match to TRBD1. From the germline J gene comes the end of the CDR3, since the read stops 1 residue before it. With V trimmed by 4 bases and J by 1 base, 5 bases remained unmatched. The germline V gene encodes CDR1 FNHDT and CDR2 SITEND (reference sequence). The CDR3 spans 14 residues.

In regard to this clone: Genes and germline are mouse. This CDR3 is CASGARLGVSQNTLYF. The part of the CDR3 DNA that was read is TGTGCCAGCGGTGCCCGACTGGGGGTGAGTCAAAACACCTTGTAC. The gene calls are TRBV13-2 and TRBJ2-4; TRBD2 aligns across 9 bases. The read falls 1 residue short of the CDR3 end, and the missing part is taken from the germline J gene. V dropped 3 bases and J dropped 0; count of bases not matched to a gene: 5. This CDR3 comprises 16 residues. Looked up from germline, CDR1 is NNHNN and CDR2 is SYGAGS (reference sequence).

A remark on this clone: Mouse germline and gene names are used. The read comes to an end 1 residue before the CDR3 does, leaving the germline J gene to fill in the end. The chain couples TRBV29 to TRBJ2-4; D unclear. Trimming left V 1 base short and J 0 bases short, with 8 bases between. Looked up from germline, CDR1 is MSHET and CDR2 is SYDVDS. CDR3 length: 15 amino acids. This CDR3 is CASSLLPVSQNTLYF. The sequenced part of the CDR3 DNA is TGTGCTAGCAGTTTATTACCAGTTAGTCAAAACACCTTGTAC.

This clone was seen a single time. Mouse gene names and germline throughout. With the read ending 1 residue before the CDR3 end, the germline J gene is used to fill in that end. The chain combines TRBV5 with TRBJ2-2; 12 bases map to TRBD2. Germline CDR1 is LGHNA and CDR2 is YNLKQL (reference sequence). This CDR3 comprises 14 residues. Germline trimming cut 4 bases from V and 8 bases from J; bases unmatched to any gene: 2. Partial CDR3 DNA: TGTGCCAGCAGCCGGGACTGGGGGGAGGGGCAGCTCTAC. Amino acid sequence: CASSRDWGEGQLY. The CDR3 reads in full as CASSRDWGEGQLYF.

Note on this clone: Any gene name here is a mouse gene name. Sequencing ends 1 residue short of the CDR3 end; the germline J gene provides the rest. J is TRBJ2-2 and V is TRBV5; 9 nucleotides align to TRBD2. The junction had 5 bases not matched to a gene; V was cut back by 4 bases and J by 5 bases. In germline, CDR1 is LGHNA, CDR2 YNLKQL (reference sequence). The CDR3 loop spans 15 amino acids. CDR3 protein: CASSPWGGATGQLYF. The CDR3 bases that were read are TGTGCCAGCAGCCCTTGGGGGGGCGCGACCGGGCAGCTCTAC.

This clone was counted a few times. Gene names and germline match the mouse. The sequence runs out 1 residue before the end of the CDR3; the remainder is reconstructed from the germline J gene. This same CDR3 is encoded by further DNA sequences in the sample. The chain combines TRBV12-2 with TRBJ2-7, with D perhaps matching TRBD1 or TRBD2 (5 bases each). Germline assignment: CDR1 SGHLS and CDR2 HYDKME. This CDR3 has 13 residues. Trimming removed 0 bases at V and 0 bases at J, with 5 bases between. CDR3 bases read: TGTGCCAGCTCTCTCGGGGGCTCCTATGAACAGTAC. Translated, it gives CASSLGGSYEQY. The CDR3 reads in full as CASSLGGSYEQYF. The variable domain in full, with the rest retrieved from reference TRBV12-2 and TRBJ2-7, is NSGVVQSPRYIIKGKGERSILKCIPISGHLSVAWYQQTQGQELKFFIQHYDKMERDKGNLPSRFSVQQFDDYHSEMNMSALELEDSAVYFCASSLGGSYEQYFGPGTRLTVL.

To note about this clone: Gene names are mouse gene names. The DNA read from the CDR3 is TGTGCCAGCAGTCTGTCGACTGGGCAAAACACCTTGTAC. The encoded protein is CASSLSTGQNTLY. The full CDR3 reads CASSLSTGQNTLYF. The chain has TRBV26 and TRBJ2-4, with 7 nucleotides matching TRBD2. The read terminates 1 residue ahead of where the CDR3 ends, so the germline J gene completes it. CDR1 is KGHPV, CDR2 FQNQEV, per germline (reference sequence). Unmatched junction bases numbered 0, after V lost 0 bases and J lost 3 bases. The CDR3 has 14 amino acids.

As to this clone: Mouse gene names and germline throughout. Coverage ceases 1 residue before the CDR3 finishes, and the germline J gene fills in the end. The chain joins TRBV1 to TRBJ2-4; 9 nucleotides align to TRBD2. The CDR3 contains 14 residues. From germline, CDR1 is NSQYPW and CDR2 LRSPGD (reference sequence). After removal of 0 bases from V and 6 bases from J, the junction contained 1 base not matched to a gene. The CDR3 protein is CTCSADLGGNTLYF. The sequenced CDR3 bases are TGCACCTGCAGTGCAGATCTGGGGGGGAACACCTTGTAC.

With respect to this clone: Any gene name here is a mouse gene name. The missing CDR3 end, 1 residue past where the read stops, is filled in from the germline J gene. This rearrangement joins TRBV2 to TRBJ2-4, with TRBD2 matching 8 bases. Germline lookup yields CDR1 LGHNA and CDR2 YSYQKL. The junction had 3 bases not matched to a gene; V was cut back by 0 bases and J by 1 base. CDR3 length equals 16 residues. The covered CDR3 bases are TGTGCCAGCAGCCAAGATCTACTGGGGGGTCAAAACACCTTGTAC. As protein: CASSQDLLGGQNTLY. The CDR3 reads in full as CASSQDLLGGQNTLYF.

This clone was picked up a small number of times. The germline and genes are mouse ones. Incomplete CDR3 DNA: TGTGCAAGCAGCTTAGACTGGGGGTACTCCTATGAACAGTAC. Translated: CASSLDWGYSYEQY. The complete CDR3 protein is CASSLDWGYSYEQYF. The genes are TRBV16 and TRBJ2-7, with 7 positions matching TRBD2. The read falls 1 residue short of the CDR3 end, and the missing part is taken from the germline J gene. Germline values: CDR1 SGHSA, CDR2 FRNQAP. V lost 0 bases to trimming and J lost 0 bases; unmatched junction nucleotides: 2. This CDR3 contains 15 residues.

With regard to this clone: Gene labels here are mouse ones. The read terminates 1 residue before the CDR3 end, so the remaining end is supplied by the germline J gene. The chain couples TRBV16 to TRBJ2-7; D possibly corresponds to TRBD1 (5 bases). Germline V gene sequence: CDR1 SGHSA, CDR2 FRNQAP. V was trimmed by 3 bases and J by 6 bases, leaving 9 bases between them. The CDR3 is made up of 12 amino acids. The CDR3 DNA, read in part, is TGTGCAAGCAGCTTTCAGGGTGTTGAACAGTAC. Residues: CASSFQGVEQY. From start to end, the CDR3 is CASSFQGVEQYF.